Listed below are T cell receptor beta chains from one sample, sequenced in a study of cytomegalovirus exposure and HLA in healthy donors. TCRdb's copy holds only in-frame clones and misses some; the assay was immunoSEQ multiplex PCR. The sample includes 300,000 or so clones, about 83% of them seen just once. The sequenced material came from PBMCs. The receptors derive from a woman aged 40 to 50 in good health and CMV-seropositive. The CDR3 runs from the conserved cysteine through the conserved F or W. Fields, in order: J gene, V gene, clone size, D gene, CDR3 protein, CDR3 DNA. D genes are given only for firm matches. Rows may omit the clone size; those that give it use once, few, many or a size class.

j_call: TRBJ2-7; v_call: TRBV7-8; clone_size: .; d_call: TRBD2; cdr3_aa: CASSRPSGISYEQYF; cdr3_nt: TGTGCCAGCAGCCGACCTAGCGGGATCTCCTACGAGCAGTACTTC
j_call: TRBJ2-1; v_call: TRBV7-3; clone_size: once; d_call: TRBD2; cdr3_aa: CASSGRAGNEQFF; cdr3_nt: TGTGCCAGCAGCGGGAGGGCCGGGAATGAGCAGTTCTTC
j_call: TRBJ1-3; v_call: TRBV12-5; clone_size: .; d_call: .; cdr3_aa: CASVLQGNTIYF; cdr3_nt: TGTGCTAGTGTCCTTCAGGGAAACACCATATATTTT
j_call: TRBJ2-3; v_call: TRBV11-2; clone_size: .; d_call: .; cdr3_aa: CASSLVTPRGTDTQYF; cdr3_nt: TGTGCCAGCAGCTTAGTTACTCCGAGGGGCACAGATACGCAGTATTTT
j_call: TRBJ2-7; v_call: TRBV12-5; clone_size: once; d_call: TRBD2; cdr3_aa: CASGFTGGSSSYEQYF; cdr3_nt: TGTGCTAGTGGTTTTACCGGGGGGTCTTCCTCCTACGAGCAGTACTTC
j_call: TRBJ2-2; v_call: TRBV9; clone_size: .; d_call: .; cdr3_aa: CASTSGGAQRELFF; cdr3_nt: TGTGCCAGCACCAGCGGTGGCGCCCAACGGGAGCTGTTTTTT
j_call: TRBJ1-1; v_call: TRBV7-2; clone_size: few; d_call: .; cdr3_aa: CASSLAGARVGLGTEAFF; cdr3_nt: TGTGCCAGCAGCTTAGCGGGGGCCAGGGTAGGATTGGGGACTGAAGCTTTCTTT
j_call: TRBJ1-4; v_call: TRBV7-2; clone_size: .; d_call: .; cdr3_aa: CASKEGRGNEKLFF; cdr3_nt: TGTGCCAGCAAGGAGGGACGGGGTAATGAAAAACTGTTTTTT
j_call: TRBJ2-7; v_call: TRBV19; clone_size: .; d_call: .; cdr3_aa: CASSISSAGHEQYF; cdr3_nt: TGTGCCAGTAGTATATCAAGCGCAGGGCACGAGCAGTACTTC
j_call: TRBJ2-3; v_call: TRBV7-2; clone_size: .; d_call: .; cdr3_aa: CASSSPITDTQYF; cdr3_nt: TGTGCCAGCAGCTCCCCTATTACAGATACGCAGTATTTT
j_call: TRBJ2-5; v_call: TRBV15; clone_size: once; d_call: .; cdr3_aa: CATSRADFQETQYF; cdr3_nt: TGTGCCACCAGCAGAGCGGACTTTCAAGAGACCCAGTACTTC
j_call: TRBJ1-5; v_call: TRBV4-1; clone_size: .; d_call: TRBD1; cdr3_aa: CASSPDGQGAFQPQHF; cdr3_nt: TGCGCCAGCAGCCCAGACGGACAGGGGGCATTTCAGCCCCAGCATTTT
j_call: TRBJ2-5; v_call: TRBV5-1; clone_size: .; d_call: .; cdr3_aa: CASSFQGSGQETQYF; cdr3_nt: TGCGCCAGCAGCTTCCAGGGGAGCGGCCAAGAGACCCAGTACTTC
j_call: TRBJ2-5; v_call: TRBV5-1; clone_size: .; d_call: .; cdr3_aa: CASSLGQLRETQYF; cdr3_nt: TGCGCCAGCAGCTTGGGACAGTTGCGGGAGACCCAGTACTTC
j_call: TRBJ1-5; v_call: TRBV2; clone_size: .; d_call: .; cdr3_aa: CASTGWVNQPQHF; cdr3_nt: TGTGCCAGCACGGGGTGGGTCAATCAGCCCCAGCATTTT
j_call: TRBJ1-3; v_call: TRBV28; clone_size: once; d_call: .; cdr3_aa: CASSGESGGNTIYF; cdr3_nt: TGTGCCAGCAGCGGGGAAAGTGGAGGAAACACCATATATTTT
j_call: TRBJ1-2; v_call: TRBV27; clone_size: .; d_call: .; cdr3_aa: CASSLRSSQLLNYGYTF; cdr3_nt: TGTGCCAGCAGTTTACGGAGTTCACAACTTCTGAACTATGGCTACACCTTC
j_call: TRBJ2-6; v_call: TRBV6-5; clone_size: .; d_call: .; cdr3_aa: CASRGRNSNVLTF; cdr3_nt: TGTGCCAGCAGAGGGAGAAATTCCAACGTCCTGACTTTC
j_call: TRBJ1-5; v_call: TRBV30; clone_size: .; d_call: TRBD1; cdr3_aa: CAWSDRVNQPQHF; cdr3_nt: TGTGCCTGGTCGGACAGGGTTAATCAGCCCCAGCATTTT
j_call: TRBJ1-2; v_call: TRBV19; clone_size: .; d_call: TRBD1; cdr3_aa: CASSHTGQGSYGYTF; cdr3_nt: TGTGCCAGTAGTCACACGGGACAGGGATCGTATGGCTACACCTTC
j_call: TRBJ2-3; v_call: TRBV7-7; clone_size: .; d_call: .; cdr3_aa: CASSISGADTQYF; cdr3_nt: TGTGCCAGCAGCATTAGCGGAGCAGATACGCAGTATTTT
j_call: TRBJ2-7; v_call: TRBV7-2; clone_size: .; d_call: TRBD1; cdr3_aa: CASSSPDRAMYEQYF; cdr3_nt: TGTGCCAGCAGCTCCCCCGACAGGGCAATGTACGAGCAGTACTTC
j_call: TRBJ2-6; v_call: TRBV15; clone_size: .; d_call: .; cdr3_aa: CATSRDQTGTGANGLTF; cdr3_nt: TGTGCCACCAGCAGAGATCAAACGGGCACTGGGGCCAACGGCCTGACTTTC
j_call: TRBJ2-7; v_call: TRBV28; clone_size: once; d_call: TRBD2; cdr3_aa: CASRTSSYEQYF; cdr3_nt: TGTGCCAGTAGGACTAGCTCCTACGAGCAGTACTTC
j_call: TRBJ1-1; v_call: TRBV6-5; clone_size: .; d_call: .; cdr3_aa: CASTLGARRGTEAFF; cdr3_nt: TGTGCCAGCACCCTGGGGGCGCGAAGAGGGACTGAAGCTTTCTTT
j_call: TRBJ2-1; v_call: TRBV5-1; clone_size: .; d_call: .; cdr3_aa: CASSSGALGNEQFF; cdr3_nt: TGCGCCAGCAGCTCAGGGGCTCTAGGCAATGAGCAGTTCTTC
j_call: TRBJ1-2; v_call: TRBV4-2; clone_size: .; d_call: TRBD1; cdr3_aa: CASSHPKNGFGTGTYGYTF; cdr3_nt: TGTGCCAGCAGCCACCCCAAAAATGGCTTTGGGACAGGTACTTATGGCTACACCTTC
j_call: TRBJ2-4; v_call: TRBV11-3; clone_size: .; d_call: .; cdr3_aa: CASSLVGVWGGDIQYF; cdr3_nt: TGTGCCAGCAGCTTAGTGGGAGTGTGGGGGGGCGACATTCAGTACTTC
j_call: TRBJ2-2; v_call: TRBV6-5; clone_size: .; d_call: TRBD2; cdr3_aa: CASREGGSTGELFF; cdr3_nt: TGTGCCAGCAGAGAGGGAGGGTCCACCGGGGAGCTGTTTTTT
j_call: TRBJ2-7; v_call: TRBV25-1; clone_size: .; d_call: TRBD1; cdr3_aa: CASSGGQSAYEQYF; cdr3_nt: TGTGCCAGCAGTGGGGGACAGTCGGCTTACGAGCAGTACTTC
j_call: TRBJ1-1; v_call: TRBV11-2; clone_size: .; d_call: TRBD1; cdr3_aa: CASSPPGGRAFF; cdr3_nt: TGTGCCAGCAGTCCTCCAGGGGGCAGAGCTTTCTTT
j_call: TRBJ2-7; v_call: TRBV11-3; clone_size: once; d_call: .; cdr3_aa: CASRTRGAQEQYF; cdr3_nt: TGTGCCAGCAGGACCAGGGGGGCGCAAGAGCAGTACTTC
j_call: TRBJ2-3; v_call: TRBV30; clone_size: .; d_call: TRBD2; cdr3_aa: CAWSVRGVWTDTQYF; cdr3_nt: TGTGCCTGGAGTGTGCGGGGGGTTTGGACAGATACGCAGTATTTT
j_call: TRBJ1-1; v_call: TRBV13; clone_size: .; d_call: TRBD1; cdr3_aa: CASSSGTGATEAFF; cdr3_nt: TGTGCCAGCAGCTCAGGGACAGGGGCCACTGAAGCTTTCTTT
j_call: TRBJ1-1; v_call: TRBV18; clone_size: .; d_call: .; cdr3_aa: CASSLTGSHTEAFF; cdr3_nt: TGTGCCAGCTCACTTACAGGGTCCCACACTGAAGCTTTCTTT
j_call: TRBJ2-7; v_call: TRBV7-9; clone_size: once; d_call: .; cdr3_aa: CSSSLGSVRVGEQYF; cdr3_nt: TGTTCCAGCAGCTTAGGATCGGTCAGGGTGGGCGAGCAGTACTTC
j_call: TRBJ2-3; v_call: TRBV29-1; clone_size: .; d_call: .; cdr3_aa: CSVYRESDTQYF; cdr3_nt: TGCAGCGTTTACCGGGAGTCAGATACGCAGTATTTT
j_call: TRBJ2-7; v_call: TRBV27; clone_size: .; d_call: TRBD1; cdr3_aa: CASSLSRTGKFSEQYF; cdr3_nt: TGTGCCAGCAGTTTATCAAGGACAGGGAAGTTTTCCGAGCAGTACTTC